This T cell receptor beta chain was profiled in a study of CD8+ T cells in alopecia areata. After isolation, RNA underwent reverse transcription to generate cDNA as the sequencing template. Sequencing used immunoSEQ multiplex PCR; TCRdb keeps in-frame clones, though not all of them. The sample has around 80,000 clones, just over 50% seen once; the top ten hold around 6%. The CDR3 is 12 residues long. V lost 5 bases and J 2 bases, leaving 6 bases between the germline ends. Germline V gene data show CDR1 as MNHNY and CDR2 as SVGAGI (reference sequence). Study-level findings and limits: More clonal than normal scalp was lesional scalp, particularly alopecia totalis/universalis.

Details on this clone: Its target is not known.

Specimens obtained from alopecia areata patients comprised lesional scalp punch biopsies and peripheral blood. The specimen sequenced was NKG2D-high CD8+ T cells sorted from blood. The gene calls are TRBV6-6 and TRBJ2-5; D is unclear. The clonotype comes from a human donor with alopecia areata. CDR3 residues: CASSSTQETQYF. The CDR3, as DNA: TGTGCCAGCAGTAGTACACAAGAGACCCAGTACTTC.